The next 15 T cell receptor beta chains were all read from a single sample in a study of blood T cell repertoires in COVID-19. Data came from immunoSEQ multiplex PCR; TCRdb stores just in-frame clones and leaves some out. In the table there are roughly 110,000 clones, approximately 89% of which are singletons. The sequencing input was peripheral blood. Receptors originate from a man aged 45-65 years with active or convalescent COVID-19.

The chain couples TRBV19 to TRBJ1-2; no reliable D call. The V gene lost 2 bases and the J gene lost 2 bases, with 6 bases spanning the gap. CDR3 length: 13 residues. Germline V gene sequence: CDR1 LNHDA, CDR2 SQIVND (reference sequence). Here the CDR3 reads CASSISQNYGYTF. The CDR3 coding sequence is TGTGCCAGTAGTATATCACAGAACTATGGCTACACCTTC.

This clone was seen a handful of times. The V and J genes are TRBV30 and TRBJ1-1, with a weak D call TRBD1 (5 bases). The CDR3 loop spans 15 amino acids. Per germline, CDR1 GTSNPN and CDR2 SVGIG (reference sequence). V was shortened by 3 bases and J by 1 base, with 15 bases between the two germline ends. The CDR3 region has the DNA TGTGCCTGGAGCGGACCCAGGGCTACGAACACTGAAGCTTTCTTT. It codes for CAWSGPRATNTEAFF.

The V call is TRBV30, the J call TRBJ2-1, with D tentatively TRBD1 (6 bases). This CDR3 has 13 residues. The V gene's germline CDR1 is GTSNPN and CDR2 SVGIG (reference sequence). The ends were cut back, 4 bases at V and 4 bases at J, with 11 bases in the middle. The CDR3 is CAWKRQVYNEQFF. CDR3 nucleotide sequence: TGTGCCTGGAAACGACAGGTTTACAATGAGCAGTTCTTC.

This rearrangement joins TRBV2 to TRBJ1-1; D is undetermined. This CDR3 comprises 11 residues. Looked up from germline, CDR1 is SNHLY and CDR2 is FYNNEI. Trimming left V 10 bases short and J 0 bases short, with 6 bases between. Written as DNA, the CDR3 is TGTGCCACAAGCATGAACACTGAAGCTTTCTTT. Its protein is CATSMNTEAFF.

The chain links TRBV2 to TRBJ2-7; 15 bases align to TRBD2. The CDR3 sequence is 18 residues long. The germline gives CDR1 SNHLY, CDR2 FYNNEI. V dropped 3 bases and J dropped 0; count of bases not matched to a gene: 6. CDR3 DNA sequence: TGTGCCAGCAGTGAGACTGGACTAGCGGGAGGGCCCTCCTACGAGCAGTACTTC. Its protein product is CASSETGLAGGPSYEQYF.

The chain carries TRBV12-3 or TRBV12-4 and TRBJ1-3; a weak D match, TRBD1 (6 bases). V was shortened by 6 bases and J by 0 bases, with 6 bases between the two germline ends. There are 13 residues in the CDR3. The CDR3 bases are TGTGCCAGCAGGACAGGCTCTGGAAACACCATATATTTT. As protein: CASRTGSGNTIYF.

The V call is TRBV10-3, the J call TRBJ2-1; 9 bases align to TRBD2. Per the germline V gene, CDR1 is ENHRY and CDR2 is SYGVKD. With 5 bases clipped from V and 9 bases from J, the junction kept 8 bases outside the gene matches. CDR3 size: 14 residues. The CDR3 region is CAISRLAASPEQFF. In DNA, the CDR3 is TGTGCCATCAGTAGACTAGCGGCTTCCCCTGAGCAGTTCTTC.

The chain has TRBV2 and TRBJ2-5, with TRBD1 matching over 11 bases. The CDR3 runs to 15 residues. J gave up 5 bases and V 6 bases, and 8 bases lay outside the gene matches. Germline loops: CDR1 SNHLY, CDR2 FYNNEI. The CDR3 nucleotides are TGTGCCAGCAGCCTAGGGACAGGGGGTTCGGAGACCCAGTACTTC. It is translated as CASSLGTGGSETQYF.

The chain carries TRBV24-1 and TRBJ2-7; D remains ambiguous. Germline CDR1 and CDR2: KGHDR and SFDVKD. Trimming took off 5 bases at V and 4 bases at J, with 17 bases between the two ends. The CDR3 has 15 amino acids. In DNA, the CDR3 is TGTGCCACCAGTGGGCGAGGTAGCAAGAGTTACGAGCAGTACTTC. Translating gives CATSGRGSKSYEQYF.

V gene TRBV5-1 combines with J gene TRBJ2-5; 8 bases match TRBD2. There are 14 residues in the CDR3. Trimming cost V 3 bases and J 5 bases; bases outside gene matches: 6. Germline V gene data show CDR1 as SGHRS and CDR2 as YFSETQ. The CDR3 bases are TGCGCCAGCAGCTCGACAACGGGAGGGGAGACCCAGTACTTC. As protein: CASSSTTGGETQYF.

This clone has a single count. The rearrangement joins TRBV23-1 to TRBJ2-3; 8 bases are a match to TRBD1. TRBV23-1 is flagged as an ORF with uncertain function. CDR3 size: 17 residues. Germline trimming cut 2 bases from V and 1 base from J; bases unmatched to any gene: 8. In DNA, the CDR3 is TGCGCCAGCAGTCAAACCGGGACAGGTGAAGGCACAGATACGCAGTATTTT. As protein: CASSQTGTGEGTDTQYF.

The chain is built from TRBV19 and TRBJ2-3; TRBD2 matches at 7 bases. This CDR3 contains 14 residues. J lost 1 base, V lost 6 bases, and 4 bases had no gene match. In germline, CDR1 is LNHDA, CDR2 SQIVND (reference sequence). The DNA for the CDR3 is TGTGCCAGTAGACAAGGGAGGGGCACAGATACGCAGTATTTT. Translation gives CASRQGRGTDTQYF.

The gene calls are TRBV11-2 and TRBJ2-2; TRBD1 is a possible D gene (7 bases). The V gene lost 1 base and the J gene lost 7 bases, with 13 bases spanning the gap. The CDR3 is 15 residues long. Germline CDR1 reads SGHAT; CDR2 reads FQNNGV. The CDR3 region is CASSLVTGEDGELFF. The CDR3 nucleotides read TGTGCCAGCAGCTTAGTAACAGGGGAGGACGGGGAGCTGTTTTTT.

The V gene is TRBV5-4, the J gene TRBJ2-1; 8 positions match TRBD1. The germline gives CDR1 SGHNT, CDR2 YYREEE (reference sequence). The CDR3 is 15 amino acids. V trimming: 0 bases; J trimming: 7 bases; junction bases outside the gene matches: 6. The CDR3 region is CASSLDTGGRNEQFF. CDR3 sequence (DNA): TGTGCCAGCAGCTTGGATACAGGGGGTAGGAATGAGCAGTTCTTC. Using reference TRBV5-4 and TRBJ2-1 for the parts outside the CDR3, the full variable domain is ETGVTQSPTHLIKTRGQQVTLRCSSQSGHNTVSWYQQALGQGPQFIFQYYREEENGRGNFPPRFSGLQFPNYSSELNVNALELDDSALYLCASSLDTGGRNEQFFGPGTRLTVL.

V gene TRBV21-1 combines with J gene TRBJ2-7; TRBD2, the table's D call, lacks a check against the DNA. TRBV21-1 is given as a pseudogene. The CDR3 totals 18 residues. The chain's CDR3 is CASSKAGGGNPFPYEQYF. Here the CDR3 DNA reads TGTGCCAGCAGCAAAGCCGGTGGGGGGAACCCATTCCCCTACGAGCAGTACTTC.